This TCR beta chain was observed in a study of T cell responses to AZD1222 COVID-19 vaccine. Trimming removed 5 bases from V and 2 bases from J, with 13 bases in between. The CDR3 is 14 amino acids. Germline V gives CDR1 GTSNPN, CDR2 SVGIG (reference sequence). Assay: immunoSEQ multiplex PCR; the TCRdb copy retains only in-frame clones and omits some. The sample holds approximately 70,000 clones, about nine tenths seen once. V and J are TRBV30 and TRBJ1-3; D might be TRBD1 (6 bases). The specimen comprised peripheral blood, sampled on day 0 of AZD1222 vaccination. The TCR originated in an adult in good health. CDR3 protein: CAWGRGDPGNTIYF. In nucleotides, the CDR3 is TGTGCCTGGGGGAGGGGGGATCCTGGAAACACCATATATTTT. The variable domain in full, with the rest retrieved from reference TRBV30 and TRBJ1-3, is SQTIHQWPATLVQPVGSPLSLECTVEGTSNPNLYWYRQAAGRGLQLLFYSVGIGQISSEVPQNLSASRPQDRQFILSSKKLLLSDSGFYLCAWGRGDPGNTIYFGEGSWLTVV.